The clone carrying this T cell receptor beta chain was seen repeatedly, ten times or more. This same CDR3 is encoded by further DNA sequences in the sample. The data are from a study of shared clonotypes between healthy human individuals. The method was immunoSEQ multiplex PCR; TCRdb's version includes in-frame clones alone and lacks a portion of them. The sample has roughly 680,000 clones; around 70% are singletons. Trimming at V came to 5 bases and at J to 1 base, leaving 5 bases not matched to a gene. CDR3 size: 14 residues. The germline gives CDR1 SGHRS, CDR2 YFSETQ. The V gene is TRBV5-1, the J gene TRBJ1-1, with 7 bases that match TRBD1. The sequence was obtained from a woman aged 25 to 39 in good health. Sequencing input: memory CD4+ T cells sorted from blood. The sample's subset: CD45RA-negative fraction. The CDR3 protein is CASRAGDRNTEAFF. For the CDR3, the DNA is TGCGCCAGCAGGGCAGGGGACAGGAACACTGAAGCTTTCTTT.